The clone carrying this T cell receptor beta chain has just one count. Authors' processing steps: Quantification of nucleated cells was approximated via reference gene primer amplification. Sequencing used immunoSEQ multiplex PCR; TCRdb keeps in-frame clones, though not all of them. Clone size and the V and J calls come from that table; the DNA yielded D and trimming. This table has some 13,000 clones, 55% to 80% appearing once. This sample is part of a study of blood T cell repertoires in COVID-19. About the research overall: The study drew acute and convalescent COVID-19 samples from the United States, Italy and Spain. From T cells, B-cell-depleted T cells, or PBMCs came the material, which was cDNA or gDNA.

Trimming removed 2 bases from V and 1 base from J, with 17 bases in between. Per the germline V gene, CDR1 is SGHKS and CDR2 is YYEKEE (reference sequence). This CDR3 region has 17 residues. The sequencing sample was made of peripheral blood. The chain has TRBV5-5 and TRBJ2-3; D possibly corresponds to TRBD2 (5 bases). The clonotype was recovered from a human donor in a cohort sampled during active COVID-19. As DNA, the CDR3 is TGTGCCAGCAGCTTAGGACTCATGACGAGGGGCACAGATACGCAGTATTTT. It yields the protein CASSLGLMTRGTDTQYF.